This TCR beta chain was sequenced during a study of cytomegalovirus exposure and HLA in healthy donors. This clone was seen only once. The CDR3 spans 15 residues. CDR1 is LNHDA, CDR2 SQIVND, per germline (reference sequence). V lost 3 bases and J lost 0, with 9 bases in between. PCR used 60 Vbeta primers and 13 Jbeta primers. Method: immunoSEQ multiplex PCR; TCRdb's copy keeps in-frame clones and lacks some. The table lists 63,000 or so clones, roughly two thirds of them singletons, with under 6.5% in the top ten. Sequencing input: PBMCs. The V call is TRBV19, the J call TRBJ1-5; D is ambiguous. The receptor was isolated from a man aged 45-60 years in good health and CMV-seronegative. Written as DNA, the CDR3 is TGTGCCAGTAGTATCTCTGAGAATAGCAATCAGCCCCAGCATTTT. Translating gives CASSISENSNQPQHF.